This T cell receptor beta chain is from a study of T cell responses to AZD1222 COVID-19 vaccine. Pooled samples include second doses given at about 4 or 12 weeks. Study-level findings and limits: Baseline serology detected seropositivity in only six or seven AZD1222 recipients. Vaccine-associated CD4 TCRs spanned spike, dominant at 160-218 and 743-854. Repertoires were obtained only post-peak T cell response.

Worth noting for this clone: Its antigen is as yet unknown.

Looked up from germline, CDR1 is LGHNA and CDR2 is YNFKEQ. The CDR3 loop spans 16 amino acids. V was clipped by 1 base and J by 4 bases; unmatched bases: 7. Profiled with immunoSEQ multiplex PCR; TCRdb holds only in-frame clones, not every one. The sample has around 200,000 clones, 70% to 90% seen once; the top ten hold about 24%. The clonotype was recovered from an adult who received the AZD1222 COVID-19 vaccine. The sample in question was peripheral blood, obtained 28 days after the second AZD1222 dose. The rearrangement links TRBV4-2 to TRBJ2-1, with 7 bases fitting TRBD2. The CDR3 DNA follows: TGTGCCAGCAGCCAAGTCAACAGCGGGACGTACAATGAGCAGTTCTTC. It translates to CASSQVNSGTYNEQFF.